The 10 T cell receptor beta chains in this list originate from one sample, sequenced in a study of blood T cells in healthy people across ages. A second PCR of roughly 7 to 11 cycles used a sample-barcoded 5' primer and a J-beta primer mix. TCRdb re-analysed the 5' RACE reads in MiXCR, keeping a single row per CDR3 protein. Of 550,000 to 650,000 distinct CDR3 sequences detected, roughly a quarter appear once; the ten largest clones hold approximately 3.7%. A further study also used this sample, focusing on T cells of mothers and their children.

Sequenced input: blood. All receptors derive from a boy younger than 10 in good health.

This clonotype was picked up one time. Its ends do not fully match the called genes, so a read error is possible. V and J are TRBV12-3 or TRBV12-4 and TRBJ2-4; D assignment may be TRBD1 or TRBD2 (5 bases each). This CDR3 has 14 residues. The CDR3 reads CAGSLEGAKNIQYF. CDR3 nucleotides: TGTGCCGGCAGTTTAGAGGGGGCCAAAAACATTCAGTACTTC.

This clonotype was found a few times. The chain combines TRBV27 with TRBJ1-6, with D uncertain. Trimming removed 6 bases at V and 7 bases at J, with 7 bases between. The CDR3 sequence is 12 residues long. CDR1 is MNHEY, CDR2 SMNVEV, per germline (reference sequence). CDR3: CASSPPNSPLHF. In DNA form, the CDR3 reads TGTGCCAGCAGCCCACCCAATTCACCCCTCCACTTT.

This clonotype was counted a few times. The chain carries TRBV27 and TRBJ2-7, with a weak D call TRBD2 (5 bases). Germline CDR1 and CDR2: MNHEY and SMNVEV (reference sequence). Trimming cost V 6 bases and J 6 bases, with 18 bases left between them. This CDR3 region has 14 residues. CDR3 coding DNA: TGTGCCAGCAGCACTCATAGAGGGAGCGGCGAGCAGTACTTC. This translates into CASSTHRGSGEQYF.

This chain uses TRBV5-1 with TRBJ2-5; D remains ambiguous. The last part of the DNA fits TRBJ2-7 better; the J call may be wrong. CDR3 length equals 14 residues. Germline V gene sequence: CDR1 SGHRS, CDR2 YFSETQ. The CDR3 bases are TGCGCCAGCAGCTTGGAGAGGCCTACCTACGAGCAGTACTTC. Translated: CASSLERPTYEQYF.

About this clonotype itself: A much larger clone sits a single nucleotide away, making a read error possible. The CDR3 DNA follows: TGTGCCAGCAGTTTCCAGGGCATGAACACTGAAGCTTTCTTT. Translated: CASSFQGMNTEAFF. V and J are TRBV12-3 or TRBV12-4 and TRBJ1-1, with D possibly TRBD1 on 5 matching bases. The V end lost 3 bases, the J end lost 0 bases, and 8 bases lay between the germline ends. The CDR3 consists of 14 residues.

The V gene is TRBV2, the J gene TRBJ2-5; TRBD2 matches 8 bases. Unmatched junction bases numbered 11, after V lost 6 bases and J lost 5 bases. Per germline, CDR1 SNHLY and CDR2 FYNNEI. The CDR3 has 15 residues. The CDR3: CASSPREGHRETQYF. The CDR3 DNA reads TGTGCCAGCAGCCCCCGGGAGGGACATCGGGAGACCCAGTACTTC.

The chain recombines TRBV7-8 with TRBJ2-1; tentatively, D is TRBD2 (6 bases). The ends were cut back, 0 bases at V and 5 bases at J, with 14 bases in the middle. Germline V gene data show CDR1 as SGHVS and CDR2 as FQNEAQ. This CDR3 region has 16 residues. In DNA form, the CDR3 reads TGTGCCAGCAGCTTAGCGTGGAGGGGTCGGAACAATGAGCAGTTCTTC. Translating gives CASSLAWRGRNNEQFF.

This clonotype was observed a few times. The CDR3 spells CASSQPRDRGQGTEAFF. The CDR3, as DNA: TGCGCCAGCAGCCAACCTCGGGACAGGGGGCAGGGGACTGAAGCTTTCTTT. The chain recombines TRBV4-1 with TRBJ1-1, with 12 bases lining up with TRBD1. Germline V lookup: CDR1 MGHRA, CDR2 YSYEKL. Trimming at V came to 2 bases and at J to 5 bases, leaving 9 bases not matched to a gene. The CDR3 extends over 17 amino acids.

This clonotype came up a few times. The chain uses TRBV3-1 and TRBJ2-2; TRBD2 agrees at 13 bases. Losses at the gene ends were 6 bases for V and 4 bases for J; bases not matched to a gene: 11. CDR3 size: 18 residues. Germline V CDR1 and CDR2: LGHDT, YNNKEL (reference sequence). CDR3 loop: CASSTTSGGAIGTGELFF. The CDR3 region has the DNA TGTGCCAGCAGTACCACTAGCGGGGGGGCTATTGGCACCGGGGAGCTGTTTTTT.

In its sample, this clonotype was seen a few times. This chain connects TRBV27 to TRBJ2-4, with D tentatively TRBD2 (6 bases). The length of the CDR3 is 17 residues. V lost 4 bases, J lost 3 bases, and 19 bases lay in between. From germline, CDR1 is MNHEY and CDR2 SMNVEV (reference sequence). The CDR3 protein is CASSSRTGVAFKNIQYF. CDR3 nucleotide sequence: TGTGCCAGCAGTTCACGGACGGGAGTCGCGTTCAAAAACATTCAGTACTTC.